This paragraph reports one TCR beta chain. The sample is drawn from a study of blood T cell repertoires in COVID-19. Study overall: From T cells, B-cell-depleted T cells, or PBMCs came the material, which was cDNA or gDNA.

The CDR3 sequence is 14 residues long. V lost 5 bases to trimming and J lost 5 bases, with 13 bases between them. Germline V gene sequence: CDR1 SGHNT, CDR2 YENEEA. Authors' data handling: It was from reference gene primer amplification that nucleated cell counts were estimated. Libraries were prepared by immunoSEQ multiplex PCR; TCRdb keeps only in-frame clonotypes and omits some of them. For V, J and clone size, that table is used; D and trimming come from the DNA. The repertoire holds around 150,000 clones, more than 70% seen once, with approximately 3% in the top ten. This receptor was obtained from a man in his 60s with acute or convalescent COVID-19. The chain links TRBV11-3 to TRBJ2-1; D is possibly TRBD1 (5 bases). Sequencing was carried out using peripheral blood. CDR3 loop: CASSQGATHNEQFF. The DNA of the CDR3 is TGTGCCAGCAGCCAAGGGGCAACCCACAATGAGCAGTTCTTC.